Presented here are 16 T cell receptor beta chains from one specimen sequenced in a study of T-cell memory formation after mild COVID-19. MiXCR was run by TCRdb on the 5' RACE reads, yielding one entry per CDR3 protein. The top ten clones hold about 8.7% of a sample with about 560,000 distinct CDR3 sequences, 20% to 25% of them seen once. Sequencing input: PBMCs or a T cell subset sorted from them (not recorded which). The origin of the receptors is an adult woman who had mild COVID-19 (a few samples of this study predate the infection). Cell type and time point are not known.

J is TRBJ2-5 and V is TRBV4-1; D is possibly TRBD1 or TRBD2 (5 bases each). The germline CDR1 and CDR2 sequences are MGHRA and YSYEKL. The CDR3 is 15 residues long. The V end was cut by 1 base, the J end by 1 base, with 10 bases between. In nucleotides, the CDR3 is TGCGCCAGCAGCCAAGGTTGGGGGATCCAAGAGACCCAGTACTTC. Translation: CASSQGWGIQETQYF.

The rearrangement uses TRBV20-1 and TRBJ2-7, with 7 bases identical to TRBD1. There are 14 residues in the CDR3. Trimming took 7 bases from V and 5 from J; bases not matched to a gene: 14. Germline CDR1 and CDR2: DFQATT and SNEGSKA (reference sequence). The DNA for the CDR3 is TGCAGTGTGGGAACAGGGGAAGCCTCTCACGAGCAGTACTTC. Amino acids: CSVGTGEASHEQYF.

The chain has TRBV27 and TRBJ2-1, with TRBD2 identical over 7 bases. The CDR3 runs to 14 residues. Germline trimming cut 3 bases from V and 4 bases from J; bases unmatched to any gene: 3. Germline CDR1 is MNHEY and CDR2 is SMNVEV (reference sequence). The CDR3 loop reads CASSFGGLYNEQFF. As DNA, the CDR3 is TGTGCCAGCAGTTTCGGGGGGTTATACAATGAGCAGTTCTTC.

The V and J genes are TRBV6-1 and TRBJ2-7; the D is unclear. CDR1 and CDR2 (germline): MNHNS, SASEGT. The CDR3 contains 15 residues. V was shortened by 1 base and J by 4 bases, with 14 bases between the two germline ends. The CDR3 is CASSEGNTLVYEQYF. The CDR3 DNA reads as TGTGCCAGCAGTGAAGGGAACACCCTAGTGTACGAGCAGTACTTC.

The V gene is TRBV7-3, the J gene TRBJ2-5; 8 bases are shared with TRBD1. The CDR3 spans 16 residues. The ends lost 3 bases at V and 4 bases at J; junction bases unmatched: 10. Germline loops: CDR1 SGHTA, CDR2 FQGTGA. Here the CDR3 DNA reads TGTGCCAGCAGCTTCCAACCCGGACAGGGAAGAGAGACCCAGTACTTC. This codes for CASSFQPGQGRETQYF.

Ten or more counts support this clonotype. J is TRBJ2-3 and V is TRBV29-1; D is undetermined. Trimming shortened V by 6 bases and J by 0 bases, and 4 bases separated the two germline ends. CDR1 is SQVTM and CDR2 is ANQGSEA in the germline V gene. The CDR3 totals 11 residues. The CDR3 bases are TGCAGCGTCCGGAGCACAGATACGCAGTATTTT. It specifies CSVRSTDTQYF.

The gene calls are TRBV3-1 and TRBJ2-1; D is possibly TRBD2 (6 bases). The length of the CDR3 is 12 residues. The ends were cut back, 3 bases at V and 9 bases at J, with 9 bases in the middle. Germline assignment: CDR1 LGHDT and CDR2 YNNKEL (reference sequence). The CDR3 DNA is TGTGCCAGCAGCCAGTGGGGAGGTGAGCAGTTCTTC. This gives the protein CASSQWGGEQFF.

The V and J genes are TRBV7-3 and TRBJ2-3; either TRBD1 or TRBD2 may supply D (5 bases each). V lost 5 bases and J lost 1, with 25 bases in between. The CDR3 runs 19 residues. Per the germline V gene, CDR1 is SGHTA and CDR2 is FQGTGA. Here the CDR3 reads CASSPLSRDLLGGTDTQYF. CDR3 coding DNA: TGTGCCAGCAGCCCCCTCAGCCGGGACCTCCTTGGGGGCACAGATACGCAGTATTTT.

The chain uses TRBV5-1 and TRBJ1-2, with D possibly being TRBD1 (6 bases). The germline V gene has CDR1 SGHRS and CDR2 YFSETQ. The CDR3 sequence is 15 residues long. The germline V and J ends were trimmed by 2 bases and 6 bases, with 17 bases remaining between them. In DNA form, the CDR3 reads TGCGCCAGCAGCTTAAGAGAGACAGGAAGGGATGGCTACACCTTC. Protein sequence: CASSLRETGRDGYTF.

This clonotype was seen more than once but under ten times. The chain joins TRBV20-1 to TRBJ2-7; TRBD2 aligns across 12 bases. The CDR3 consists of 15 residues. With V trimmed by 0 bases and J by 2 bases, 2 bases remained unmatched. Germline-derived CDR1 and CDR2 are DFQATT and SNEGSKA (reference sequence). The CDR3 coding sequence is TGCAGTGCTAGAGAACTAGCGGGGGGAGCCTACGAGCAGTACTTC. Amino acids: CSARELAGGAYEQYF.

A few counts support this clonotype. V is TRBV9 and J is TRBJ2-3, with 7 positions matching TRBD2. The germline gives CDR1 SGDLS, CDR2 YYNGEE. CDR3 size: 17 residues. After removal of 4 bases from V and 1 base from J, the junction contained 12 bases not matched to a gene. The CDR3 region is CASSLLLGGRGTDTQYF. In nucleotides, the CDR3 is TGTGCCAGCAGCTTACTACTCGGCGGGAGAGGCACAGATACGCAGTATTTT.

The table lists this clonotype with a few counts. The chain is built from TRBV30 and TRBJ1-6; a weak D match, TRBD1 (6 bases). The V gene's germline CDR1 is GTSNPN and CDR2 SVGIG (reference sequence). The CDR3 sequence is 15 residues long. V was clipped by 4 bases and J by 8 bases, with 18 bases between them. CDR3 sequence: CAWTENRAADSPLHF. CDR3 coding DNA: TGTGCCTGGACTGAGAACAGGGCCGCGGATTCACCCCTCCACTTT.

Regarding this clonotype: This CDR3 fails to terminate in the conserved phenylalanine or tryptophan, so it likely reflects a read error. The V gene is TRBV6-1, the J gene TRBJ1-4, with unresolved D. With 6 bases removed from V and 8 bases from J, the gap between germline ends came to 10 bases. Per germline, CDR1 MNHNS and CDR2 SASEGT. This CDR3 has 12 residues. CDR3 amino acids: CASRYPAEKLFS. CDR3 DNA sequence: TGTGCCAGCAGGTATCCGGCGGAAAAACTGTTTTCT.

The V and J genes are TRBV6-4 and TRBJ2-3; 11 bases agree with TRBD2. The CDR3 contains 16 residues. V was pared by 0 bases and J by 5 bases, with 4 bases of the junction left unmatched. The germline V gene encodes CDR1 MRHNA and CDR2 SNTAGT. The CDR3 loop reads CASSDSSGGAKDTQYF. The CDR3, as DNA: TGTGCCAGCAGTGACTCTAGCGGGGGGGCCAAAGATACGCAGTATTTT.

This clonotype was seen a few times. The chain employs TRBV7-2 and TRBJ2-3, with TRBD2 matching 9 bases. Trimming at V came to 5 bases and at J to 6 bases, leaving 12 bases not matched to a gene. CDR3 length: 16 residues. Germline loops: CDR1 SGHTA, CDR2 FQGNSA. The CDR3 DNA reads TGTGCCAGCAGCGTTAACAGGATAGCGGGAGTTGATACGCAGTATTTT. Its translation is CASSVNRIAGVDTQYF.

This chain joins TRBV10-3 and TRBJ1-1; TRBD1 aligns across 9 bases. CDR3 length: 14 amino acids. Germline CDR1 ENHRY, CDR2 SYGVKD. V shed 6 bases and J 6 bases; nucleotides not matched to a gene: 8. The CDR3 spells CAIRSTGGVAEAFF. The CDR3 bases are TGTGCCATCAGATCGACAGGGGGTGTCGCTGAAGCTTTCTTT.